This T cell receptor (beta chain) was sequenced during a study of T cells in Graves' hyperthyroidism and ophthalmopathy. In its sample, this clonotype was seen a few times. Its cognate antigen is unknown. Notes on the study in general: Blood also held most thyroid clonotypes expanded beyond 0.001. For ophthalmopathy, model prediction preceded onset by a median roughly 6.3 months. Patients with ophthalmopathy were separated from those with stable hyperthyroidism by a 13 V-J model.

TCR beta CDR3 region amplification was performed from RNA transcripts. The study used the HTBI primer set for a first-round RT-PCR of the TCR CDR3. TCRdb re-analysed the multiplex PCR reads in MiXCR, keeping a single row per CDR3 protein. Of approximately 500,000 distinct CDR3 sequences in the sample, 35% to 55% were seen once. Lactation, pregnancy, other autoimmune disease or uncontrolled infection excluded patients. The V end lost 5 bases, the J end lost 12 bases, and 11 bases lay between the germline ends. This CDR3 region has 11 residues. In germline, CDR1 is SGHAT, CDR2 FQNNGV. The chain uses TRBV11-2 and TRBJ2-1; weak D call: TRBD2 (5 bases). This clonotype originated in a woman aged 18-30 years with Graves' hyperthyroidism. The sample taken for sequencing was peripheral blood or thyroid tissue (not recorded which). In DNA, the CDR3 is TGTGCCAGCAGCCTCCGTCTAGCGCAGTTCTTC. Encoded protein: CASSLRLAQFF.